A selection of T cell receptor beta chains follows, all from one sample in a study of T cells after somatic rescue of genetic block. Profiling relied on immunoSEQ multiplex PCR, and the TCRdb table lists in-frame clones only, not all of them. The repertoire holds approximately 110,000 clones, with around nine tenths as singletons. Sequencing used peripheral blood mononuclear cells (PBMCs). These receptors all come from a woman between 18 and 30 years old. CDR3s include the opening cysteine and the closing phenylalanine or tryptophan. Fields, in order: J gene, clone size, D gene, CDR3 length, V gene, CDR3 DNA, CDR3 protein. A D gene is named only where the DNA matches it firmly. Expanded clones are given a class, and other clones once, few, many or no size at all.

TRBJ1-3	-	-	19	TRBV15	TGTGCCACCAGCAGAGATCTCTGGAGCTACCCAAGCTCTGGAAACACCATATATTTT	CATSRDLWSYPSSGNTIYF
TRBJ2-3	-	TRBD2	16	TRBV18	TGTGCCAGCTCATCAACTAGCGGGGGTAGCACAGATACGCAGTATTTT	CASSSTSGGSTDTQYF
TRBJ2-5	-	TRBD1	11	TRBV6-6	TGTGCCAGCAGTCCGGACAGGGCCAAGGACTTC	CASSPDRAKDF
TRBJ2-3	-	TRBD1	15	TRBV7-2	TGTGCCAGCAGCCCCAGGGGGAGAGACACAGATACGCAGTATTTT	CASSPRGRDTDTQYF
TRBJ1-5	-	-	13	TRBV19	TGTGCCAGTAGTACTACACTCAATCAGCCCCAGCATTTT	CASSTTLNQPQHF
TRBJ1-5	few	-	12	TRBV2	TGTGCCAGCAGTGGAACCCAACAGCCCCAGCATTTT	CASSGTQQPQHF
TRBJ1-2	-	-	11	TRBV30	TGTGCCTGGAGTGTACGGAGTGGCTACACCTTC	CAWSVRSGYTF
TRBJ1-3	-	-	15	TRBV4-2	TGTGCCAGCAGCCAAGGGCGGTTTGCTGGAAACACCATATATTTT	CASSQGRFAGNTIYF
TRBJ1-5	-	TRBD1	14	TRBV7-2	TGTGCCAGCAGCCAACGACAGGGGGACCAGCCCCAGCATTTT	CASSQRQGDQPQHF
TRBJ1-1	-	-	14	TRBV5-1	TGCGCCAGCAGCGCGGACAGTTTTAACACTGAAGCTTTCTTT	CASSADSFNTEAFF
TRBJ1-1	-	-	14	TRBV11-2	TGTGCCAGCAGCCCCTGGGACGGGAACACTGAAGCTTTCTTT	CASSPWDGNTEAFF
TRBJ2-1	-	-	13	TRBV9	TGTGCCAGCAGCGTAGCTGGGGGGAATGAGCAGTTCTTC	CASSVAGGNEQFF
TRBJ2-7	-	-	17	TRBV4-1	TGCGCCAGCAGCCAACAACAACAGGGGACTACTACCTACGAGCAGTACTTC	CASSQQQQGTTTYEQYF
TRBJ2-5	once	-	14	TRBV29-1	TGCAGCGCAGAAGGGGGGGCTGGTCAAGAGACCCAGTACTTC	CSAEGGAGQETQYF
TRBJ1-5	-	-	17	TRBV5-8	TGTGCCAGCAGCTTAGCGGGACAAAGTCTTAGCAATCAGCCCCAGCATTTT	CASSLAGQSLSNQPQHF
TRBJ1-6	-	TRBD1	16	TRBV5-1	TGCGCCAGCAGCTTCGGACAGGACTCCTATAATTCACCCCTCCACTTT	CASSFGQDSYNSPLHF
TRBJ2-5	-	-	16	TRBV14	TGTGCCAGCAGCCACGGGACAGAAGGGAGGCGAGAGACCCAGTACTTC	CASSHGTEGRRETQYF
TRBJ1-6	-	-	15	TRBV2	TGTGCCAGCAGTCGAGGGAGAGAGGGGAATTCACCCCTCCACTTT	CASSRGREGNSPLHF
TRBJ2-7	-	TRBD2	15	TRBV7-6	TGTGCCAGCAGCTTAGGAGCGGGGGGGCCTGGAGAGCAGTACTTC	CASSLGAGGPGEQYF
TRBJ2-3	-	-	12	TRBV7-2	TGTGCCAGCAGCTATTTGCCGGATACGCAGTATTTT	CASSYLPDTQYF
TRBJ1-5	-	-	15	TRBV5-1	TGCGCCAGCAGTACCGACCCGGGACAAGGTCAGCCCCAGCATTTT	CASSTDPGQGQPQHF
TRBJ1-1	-	-	14	TRBV18	TGTGCCAGCTCTTACAACCGGGACAACACTGAAGCTTTCTTT	CASSYNRDNTEAFF
TRBJ2-1	-	TRBD2	16	TRBV6-6	TGTGCCAGCAGTTCCTTAGCGGGGGCCGCCTACAATGAGCAGTTCTTC	CASSSLAGAAYNEQFF
TRBJ1-1	-	-	12	TRBV5-1	TGCGCCAGCAGCTTGGACAGGGACGAAGCTTTCTTT	CASSLDRDEAFF
TRBJ1-4	-	TRBD1	12	TRBV30	TGTGCCTCCGGGACAGTGGCTGAAAAACTGTTTTTT	CASGTVAEKLFF
TRBJ2-7	-	-	11	TRBV15	TGTGCCACCGGTCGGGGTTTAGAGCAGTACTTC	CATGRGLEQYF
TRBJ2-5	-	TRBD1	13	TRBV19	TGTGCCAGTAGTATTCAGGGGGTAGAGACCCAGTACTTC	CASSIQGVETQYF